The clone carrying this T cell receptor beta chain has a handful of counts. This sample stems from a study of blood T cell repertoires in COVID-19. Study as a whole: Acute and convalescent COVID-19 specimens originated in the United States, Italy and Spain.

Original processing notes: It was from reference gene primer amplification that nucleated cell counts were estimated. Clones were sequenced by immunoSEQ multiplex PCR, and TCRdb holds only the in-frame ones, with some missing. The DNA gave D and trimming, while V, J and clone size come from that table. The sample contains fewer than 400,000 clones, about nine tenths of which appear only once. Ages ranged from about 18 to 89 years, with residence in around 24 US areas. Recovered status applied to Cohort 3 donors who had two consecutive negative PCRs. It also applied to those with clearance or with symptom resolution. The CDR3 runs 15 residues. V lost 4 bases and J 4 bases, leaving 14 bases between the germline ends. Germline values: CDR1 SGHRS, CDR2 YFSETQ.

This chain joins TRBV5-1 and TRBJ2-2; weak D call: TRBD2 (5 bases). What was sequenced was PBMCs or T cells enriched from blood (not recorded which). This TCR was recovered from a man between 60 and 70 years old who had recovered from COVID-19. CDR3 nucleotide sequence: TGCGCCAGCAGCATAGCCGGGGTTTCCACCGGGGAGCTGTTTTTT. This translates into CASSIAGVSTGELFF.